A selection of T cell receptor beta chains follows, all from one sample in a study of T cells in Graves' hyperthyroidism and ophthalmopathy. TCRdb reprocessed the multiplex PCR reads via MiXCR and lists one record per CDR3 protein. The sample includes hundreds of thousands of distinct CDR3 sequences, 12% to 15% of them seen just once. The sequenced material came from blood. The receptor source for this set is a woman under 30 with Graves' hyperthyroidism. The CDR3 runs from the conserved cysteine through the conserved F or W. The order of the fields is V gene, D gene, clone size, J gene, CDR3 protein, CDR3 DNA. The D gene is left open where the match is weak. Clone size is stated in some rows and not others, as once, few, many or a class when expanded.

TRBV29-1	TRBD1	few	TRBJ2-7	CSVATGSSYEQYF	TGCAGCGTTGCGACAGGGAGCTCCTACGAGCAGTACTTC
TRBV28	TRBD2	many	TRBJ2-1	CASSQTSGSRSGSEQFF	TGTGCCAGCAGCCAGACTAGCGGGAGCCGTAGCGGAAGTGAGCAGTTCTTC
TRBV10-3	TRBD2	NA	TRBJ2-1	CAISESGTSGSHEQFF	TGTGCCATCAGTGAAAGCGGGACTAGCGGGTCCCATGAGCAGTTCTTC
TRBV29-1	NA	NA	TRBJ2-3	CSVGPDTQYF	TGCAGCGTTGGACCCGATACGCAGTATTTT
TRBV6-1	NA	many	TRBJ2-7	CASSDGALLTYEQYF	TGTGCCAGCAGTGATGGGGCCCTACTAACCTACGAGCAGTACTTC
TRBV13	TRBD1	few	TRBJ1-2	CASSLQGAPDGYTF	TGTGCCAGCAGCCTACAGGGGGCCCCGGACGGCTACACCTTC
TRBV28	TRBD2	few	TRBJ2-5	CASRAIAGVFRETQYF	TGTGCCAGCAGGGCAATAGCGGGGGTTTTTCGAGAGACCCAGTACTTC
TRBV20-1	NA	many	TRBJ1-2	CSARGLRGGYTF	TGCAGTGCTAGGGGCCTCCGGGGGGGCTACACCTTC
TRBV6-5	NA	NA	TRBJ2-5	CASSYSRREETQYF	TGTGCCAGCAGTTACTCGAGGAGGGAAGAGACCCAGTACTTC
TRBV7-2	TRBD2	NA	TRBJ2-2	CASSRRLAGEAGELFF	TGTGCCAGCAGCCGAAGGCTAGCGGGAGAAGCCGGGGAGCTGTTTTTT
TRBV7-9	TRBD1	few	TRBJ1-4	CASSFRPGGQEKLFF	TGTGCCAGCAGCTTCCGTCCAGGGGGCCAAGAAAAACTGTTTTTT
TRBV19	NA	few	TRBJ2-5	CASSSLGTVPQETQYF	TGTGCCAGTAGCTCTCTGGGGACGGTACCTCAAGAGACCCAGTACTTC
TRBV18	NA	NA	TRBJ2-7	CASSPLDGPGPSYEQYF	TGTGCCAGCTCACCGCTCGACGGACCGGGACCCTCCTACGAGCAGTACTTC
TRBV12-3/TRBV12-4	NA	few	TRBJ2-6	CATGPSSGANVLTF	TGTGCCACGGGACCGAGCTCTGGGGCCAACGTCCTGACTTTC
TRBV7-2	TRBD2	many	TRBJ2-7	CASRLDSGRAGEQYF	TGTGCCAGCAGACTCGATAGCGGGAGGGCAGGAGAGCAGTACTTC
TRBV2	NA	many	TRBJ1-1	CASCLQGVSEAFF	TGTGCCAGCTGTCTACAGGGTGTATCTGAAGCTTTCTTT
TRBV3-1	NA	many	TRBJ2-1	CASSQDPFRADRDNEQFF	TGTGCCAGCAGCCAAGATCCGTTCAGGGCGGATCGGGACAATGAGCAGTTCTTC
TRBV14	TRBD2	NA	TRBJ2-2	CASSQTRDAGGRLNTGELFF	TGTGCCAGCAGCCAAACCCGTGATGCGGGGGGCCGATTGAACACCGGGGAGCTGTTTTTT
TRBV2	NA	many	TRBJ1-4	CASSVEKLFF	TGTGCCAGCAGTGTTGAAAAACTGTTTTTT
TRBV9	TRBD2	NA	TRBJ2-5	CASSTGTSGNLETQYF	TGTGCCAGCAGCACGGGGACTAGCGGTAATTTGGAGACCCAGTACTTC
TRBV27	NA	many	TRBJ2-7	CASSYKGPLGEQYF	TGTGCCAGCAGTTATAAGGGACCCTTGGGCGAGCAGTACTTC
TRBV28	NA	many	TRBJ1-1	CASSLPASVRTEAFF	TGTGCCAGCAGCCTCCCGGCCTCAGTGAGGACTGAAGCTTTCTTT
TRBV11-1	TRBD1	many	TRBJ2-7	CASSSGRDRVVNEQYF	TGTGCCAGCAGCTCCGGACGGGACAGGGTAGTCAACGAGCAGTACTTC
TRBV9	NA	few	TRBJ1-1	CASSVGRVDLSYDTEAFF	TGTGCCAGCAGCGTAGGTAGGGTTGATTTAAGCTATGACACTGAAGCTTTCTTT
TRBV6-2/TRBV6-3	TRBD1	NA	TRBJ1-5	CASSNRGDQPQHF	TGTGCCAGCAGTAACAGGGGAGATCAGCCCCAGCATTTT
TRBV2	TRBD1	many	TRBJ2-1	CASAGGQGAGGNEQFF	TGTGCCAGCGCCGGGGGACAGGGGGCGGGTGGAAATGAGCAGTTCTTC
TRBV6-5	TRBD1	NA	TRBJ2-6	CASSYTQGAYGANVLTF	TGTGCCAGCAGTTACACTCAGGGGGCTTATGGGGCCAACGTCCTGACTTTC
TRBV2	NA	many	TRBJ2-3	CASRETVRTQYF	TGTGCCAGCAGGGAGACAGTACGTACGCAGTATTTT
TRBV6-1	NA	few	TRBJ2-5	CASSELTQPQETQYF	TGTGCCAGCAGTGAACTCACCCAGCCCCAAGAGACCCAGTACTTC
TRBV9	NA	few	TRBJ2-5	CASSPASAAPYQETQYF	TGTGCCAGCAGCCCAGCATCGGCGGCCCCGTACCAAGAGACCCAGTACTTC
TRBV9	TRBD2	many	TRBJ2-3	CASSVPRHSGESTDTQYF	TGTGCCAGCAGCGTACCCCGCCATAGCGGGGAGAGCACAGATACGCAGTATTTT
TRBV9	TRBD2	few	TRBJ2-6	CASTAGGTGANVLTF	TGTGCCAGCACGGCGGGAGGGACTGGGGCCAACGTCCTGACTTTC
TRBV3-1	TRBD2	many	TRBJ2-1	CASSPPTSGRSDEQFF	TGTGCCAGCAGCCCACCGACTAGCGGGAGAAGTGATGAGCAGTTCTTC
TRBV7-9	TRBD2	many	TRBJ2-7	CASSLAVVTSGTYEQYF	TGTGCCAGCAGCTTAGCCGTTGTCACTAGCGGGACCTACGAGCAGTACTTC
TRBV11-2	NA	few	TRBJ2-7	CASSLEFGAGEQYF	TGTGCCAGCAGCTTAGAGTTCGGGGCGGGAGAGCAGTACTTC
TRBV3-1	NA	few	TRBJ2-7	CASSQDRAPRSYEQYF	TGTGCCAGCAGCCAAGATAGGGCTCCTCGCTCCTACGAGCAGTACTTC